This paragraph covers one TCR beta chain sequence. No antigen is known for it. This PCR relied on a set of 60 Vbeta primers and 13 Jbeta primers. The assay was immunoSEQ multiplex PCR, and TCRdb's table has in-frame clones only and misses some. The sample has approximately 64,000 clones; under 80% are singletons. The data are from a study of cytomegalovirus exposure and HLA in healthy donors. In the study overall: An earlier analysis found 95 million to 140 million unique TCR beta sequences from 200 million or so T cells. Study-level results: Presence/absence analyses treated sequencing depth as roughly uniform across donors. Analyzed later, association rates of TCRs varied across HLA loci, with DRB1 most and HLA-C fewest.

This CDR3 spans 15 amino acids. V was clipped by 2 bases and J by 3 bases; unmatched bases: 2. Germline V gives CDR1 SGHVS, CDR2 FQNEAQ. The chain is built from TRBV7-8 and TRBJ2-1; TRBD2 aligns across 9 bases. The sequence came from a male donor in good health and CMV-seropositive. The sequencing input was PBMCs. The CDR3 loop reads CASSLLAGDYNEQFF. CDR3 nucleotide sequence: TGTGCCAGCAGCTTATTAGCGGGGGACTACAATGAGCAGTTCTTC.